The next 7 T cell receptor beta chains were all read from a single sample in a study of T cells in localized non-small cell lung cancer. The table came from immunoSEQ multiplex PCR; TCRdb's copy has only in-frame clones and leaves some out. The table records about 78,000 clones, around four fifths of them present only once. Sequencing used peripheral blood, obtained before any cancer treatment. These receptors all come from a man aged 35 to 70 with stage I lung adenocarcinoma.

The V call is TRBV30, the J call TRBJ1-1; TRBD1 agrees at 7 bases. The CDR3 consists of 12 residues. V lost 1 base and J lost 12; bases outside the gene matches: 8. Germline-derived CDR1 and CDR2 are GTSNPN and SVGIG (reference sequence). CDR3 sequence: CAWSGTGLVSFF. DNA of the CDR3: TGTGCCTGGAGTGGGACAGGTTTGGTCTCTTTCTTT.

The CDR3 bases are TGCGCCAGCAGTACCACCCCCCGAGCGGGGGAGACCCAGTACTTC. Residues: CASSTTPRAGETQYF. This chain uses TRBV5-1 with TRBJ2-5; the match to TRBD2 covers 7 bases. The germline V gene encodes CDR1 SGHRS and CDR2 YFSETQ. V was clipped by 5 bases and J by 5 bases; unmatched bases: 12. The CDR3 totals 15 residues. The full variable domain, in which reference TRBV5-1 and TRBJ2-5 provide the parts outside the CDR3, is KAGVTQTPRYLIKTRGQQVTLSCSPISGHRSVSWYQQTPGQGLQFLFEYFSETQRNKGNFPGRFSGRQFSNSRSEMNVSTLELGDSALYLCASSTTPRAGETQYFGPGTRLLVL.

CDR3: CASSHLFNTGELFF. The CDR3 region has the DNA TGCGCCAGCAGCCACCTATTCAACACCGGGGAGCTGTTTTTT. V gene TRBV4-3 combines with J gene TRBJ2-2; unclear D gene. Trimming took 3 bases from V and 2 from J, leaving 7 bases between them. The CDR3 spans 14 residues. CDR1 is LGHNA and CDR2 is YSLEER in the germline V gene.

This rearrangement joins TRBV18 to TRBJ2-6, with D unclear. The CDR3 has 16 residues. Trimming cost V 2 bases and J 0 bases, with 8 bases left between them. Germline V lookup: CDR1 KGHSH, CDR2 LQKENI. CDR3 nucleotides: TGTGCCAGCTCACCAGGACGGAACTCTGGGGCCAACGTCCTGACTTTC. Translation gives CASSPGRNSGANVLTF.

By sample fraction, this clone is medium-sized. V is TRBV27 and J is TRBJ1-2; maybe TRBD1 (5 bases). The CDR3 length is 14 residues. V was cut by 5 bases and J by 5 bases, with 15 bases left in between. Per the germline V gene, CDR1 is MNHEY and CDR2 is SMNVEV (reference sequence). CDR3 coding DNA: TGTGCCAGCAGTCCCCGGAGCAGGGCGTATGGCTACACCTTC. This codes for CASSPRSRAYGYTF.

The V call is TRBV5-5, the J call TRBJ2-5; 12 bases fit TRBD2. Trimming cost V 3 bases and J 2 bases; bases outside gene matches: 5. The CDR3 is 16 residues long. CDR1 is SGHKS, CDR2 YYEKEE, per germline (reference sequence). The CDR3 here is CASSWELAGGQETQYF. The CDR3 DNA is TGTGCCAGCAGCTGGGAACTAGCGGGGGGTCAAGAGACCCAGTACTTC.

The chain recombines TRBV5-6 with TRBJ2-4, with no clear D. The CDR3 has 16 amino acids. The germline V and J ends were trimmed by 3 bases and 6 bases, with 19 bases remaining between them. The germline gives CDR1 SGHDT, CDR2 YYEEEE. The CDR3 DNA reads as TGTGCCAGCAGCTCCCCCCTGCTCTCAGAGGTAAACATTCAGTACTTC. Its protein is CASSSPLLSEVNIQYF.